Following are 12 T cell receptor beta chains from one sample sequenced in a study of cytomegalovirus exposure and HLA in healthy donors. The PCR had 60 Vbeta and 13 Jbeta primers. The table came from immunoSEQ multiplex PCR; TCRdb's copy has only in-frame clones and leaves some out. This sample has around 210,000 clones, with 82% found just once. Sequencing input: PBMCs. These receptor sequences come from a woman in her 40s in good health and CMV-seronegative.

This clone was observed a few times. J is TRBJ2-1 and V is TRBV6-6; D might be TRBD2 (6 bases). CDR1 MNHNY and CDR2 SVGAGI come from the germline V gene (reference sequence). The CDR3 is 13 amino acids. Trimming pared 2 bases from V and 7 bases from J, leaving 9 bases between. CDR3 loop: CASSYAGSNEQFF. CDR3 nucleotide sequence: TGTGCCAGCAGTTACGCGGGAAGTAATGAGCAGTTCTTC.

The rearrangement uses TRBV2 and TRBJ1-2; 7 bases line up with TRBD1. The CDR3 loop spans 14 amino acids. J gave up 1 base and V 2 bases, and 1 base lay outside the gene matches. Per germline, CDR1 SNHLY and CDR2 FYNNEI. CDR3 loop: CASSEQGDNYGYTF. As DNA, the CDR3 is TGTGCCAGCAGTGAACAGGGGGATAACTATGGCTACACCTTC.

The rearrangement links TRBV7-2 to TRBJ2-7; 9 bases are a match to TRBD2. The V segment lost 4 bases and the J segment 2 bases; nucleotides outside the gene matches: 3. The CDR3 loop spans 14 amino acids. Germline values: CDR1 SGHTA, CDR2 FQGNSA. The CDR3 nucleotides read TGTGCCAGCAGCTCAGGACTAGCGCCCTACGAGCAGTACTTC. Protein product: CASSSGLAPYEQYF.

The V gene is TRBV10-3, the J gene TRBJ2-7, with D perhaps matching TRBD1 (6 bases). The length of the CDR3 is 13 residues. Trimming stripped 6 bases from V and 7 bases from J, with 16 bases between. Germline V gene sequence: CDR1 ENHRY, CDR2 SYGVKD. CDR3: CAIRGALGEEQYF. CDR3 in DNA: TGTGCCATCAGGGGGGCGCTCGGGGAAGAGCAGTACTTC.

The J gene is TRBJ1-1, the V gene TRBV20-1; D remains ambiguous. With 6 bases removed from V and 3 bases from J, the gap between germline ends came to 8 bases. The CDR3 covers 11 residues. Germline loops: CDR1 DFQATT, CDR2 SNEGSKA (reference sequence). The CDR3 coding sequence is TGCAGTGCCCACTTGGACACTGAAGCTTTCTTT. As protein: CSAHLDTEAFF.

The chain combines TRBV4-1 with TRBJ2-1; 9 bases agree with TRBD1. The V segment lost 4 bases and the J segment 1 base; nucleotides outside the gene matches: 11. CDR3 length: 18 amino acids. Germline-derived CDR1 and CDR2 are MGHRA and YSYEKL. The CDR3 DNA follows: TGCGCCAGCAGCCCGAGACAGGGGGAAAAATTATCCTACAATGAGCAGTTCTTC. Its translation: CASSPRQGEKLSYNEQFF.

The chain has TRBV10-3 and TRBJ1-1, with 7 bases identical to TRBD1. CDR1 and CDR2 from the germline V gene are ENHRY and SYGVKD. The CDR3 length is 13 residues. With V trimmed by 5 bases and J by 1 base, 1 base remained unmatched. This chain's CDR3 is CAISRQGNTEAFF. CDR3 DNA: TGTGCCATCAGTAGACAGGGGAACACTGAAGCTTTCTTT.

The chain couples TRBV5-1 to TRBJ1-5; D call uncertain. Germline V gives CDR1 SGHRS, CDR2 YFSETQ. This CDR3 has 15 residues. V dropped 0 bases and J dropped 5 bases, with 12 bases sitting between them. CDR3: CASSLVGDWDQPQHF. CDR3 sequence (DNA): TGCGCCAGCAGCTTGGTCGGGGATTGGGATCAGCCCCAGCATTTT.

This clone showed up just a few times. This chain links TRBV11-2 with TRBJ2-2; possibly TRBD2 for D (5 bases). V was trimmed by 1 base and J by 7 bases, leaving 10 bases between them. The CDR3 loop spans 14 amino acids. Looked up from germline, CDR1 is SGHAT and CDR2 is FQNNGV. The CDR3 sequence: CASSLVSRGGELFF. CDR3 DNA: TGTGCCAGCAGCTTAGTATCCCGGGGCGGGGAGCTGTTTTTT. Complete variable domain (other parts from reference TRBV11-2 and TRBJ2-2): EAGVAQSPRYKIIEKRQSVAFWCNPISGHATLYWYQQILGQGPKLLIQFQNNGVVDDSQLPKDRFSAERLKGVDSTLKIQPAKLEDSAVYLCASSLVSRGGELFFGEGSRLTVL.

This chain connects TRBV27 to TRBJ1-5, with TRBD1 matching over 8 bases. The ends lost 6 bases at V and 7 bases at J; junction bases unmatched: 11. This CDR3 is built from 15 residues. Per germline, CDR1 MNHEY and CDR2 SMNVEV (reference sequence). CDR3 in amino acids: CASRIRDRSWQPQHF. The CDR3, as DNA: TGTGCCAGCAGAATACGGGACAGGTCCTGGCAGCCCCAGCATTTT.

V usage is TRBV4-1 and J usage is TRBJ2-7; no reliable D call. The CDR3 totals 15 residues. V was clipped by 1 base and J by 3 bases, with 13 bases between them. CDR1 MGHRA and CDR2 YSYEKL come from the germline V gene. CDR3 amino acids: CASSQANAAYYEQYF. CDR3 nucleotides: TGCGCCAGCAGCCAAGCGAATGCGGCTTACTACGAGCAGTACTTC.

This clone was counted between two and nine times. The chain has TRBV27 and TRBJ2-7; D is possibly TRBD2 (6 bases). Germline V gene data show CDR1 as MNHEY and CDR2 as SMNVEV (reference sequence). Trimming took 8 bases from V and 3 from J, leaving 20 bases between them. This CDR3 comprises 15 residues. The CDR3 DNA reads TGTGCCAGCGGCCGCCCCCTGGGCGGGGTCTACGAGCAGTACTTC. Protein product: CASGRPLGGVYEQYF.